The 5 T cell receptor beta chains presented below share a single source sample, sequenced in a study of STAT5B mutations in CD4+ large granular lymphocyte leukemia. Assay used: immunoSEQ multiplex PCR; TCRdb lists only in-frame clones, some missing. The sample shows 4,000 to 5,000 clones, roughly 71% of them seen only once. Sequenced sample: PBMCs. The receptor set was obtained from a man aged 65 to 79 with CD4+ T-cell large granular lymphocyte leukemia.

This chain joins TRBV4-3 and TRBJ1-2; D unresolved. The length of the CDR3 is 14 residues. V lost 0 bases and J 4 bases, leaving 9 bases between the germline ends. The germline V gene has CDR1 LGHNA and CDR2 YSLEER. CDR3 residues: CASSQDRQSYGYTF. CDR3 nucleotides: TGCGCCAGCAGCCAAGATCGCCAGAGCTATGGCTACACCTTC.

This sequence joins TRBV27 and TRBJ2-1; D may match TRBD1 or TRBD2 (5 bases each). The CDR3 runs 15 residues. Trimming removed 6 bases at V and 4 bases at J, with 16 bases between. The germline gives CDR1 MNHEY, CDR2 SMNVEV (reference sequence). The CDR3 loop is CASRVGGGAYNEQFF. In nucleotides, the CDR3 is TGTGCCAGCAGAGTGGGTGGGGGAGCTTACAATGAGCAGTTCTTC.

In nucleotides, the CDR3 is TGTGCCAGCAGCGTTTTGTCGGGGAGGAATGAAAAACTGTTTTTT. Translating gives CASSVLSGRNEKLFF. J is TRBJ1-4 and V is TRBV9; D remains unclear. V lost 2 bases and J lost 5, with 13 bases in between. The CDR3 totals 15 residues. Germline values: CDR1 SGDLS, CDR2 YYNGEE.

The chain links TRBV27 to TRBJ1-6, with 9 positions matching TRBD1. Germline assignment: CDR1 MNHEY and CDR2 SMNVEV (reference sequence). The V segment lost 3 bases and the J segment 6 bases; nucleotides outside the gene matches: 0. CDR3 length equals 14 residues. CDR3 sequence reads: CASSLGQGNSPLHF. The CDR3 nucleotides are TGTGCCAGCAGTTTGGGACAGGGTAATTCACCCCTCCACTTT.

This clone was detected once. The chain links TRBV10-3 to TRBJ2-5; the match to TRBD1 covers 8 bases. The CDR3 sequence is 13 residues long. Germline lookup yields CDR1 ENHRY and CDR2 SYGVKD. V lost 9 bases to trimming and J lost 3 bases; unmatched junction nucleotides: 6. As DNA, the CDR3 is TGTGCCATTGCTGTACAGGGGGAAGAGACCCAGTACTTC. It translates to CAIAVQGEETQYF.